A selection of T cell receptor beta chains follows, all from one sample in a study of blood T cell repertoires in COVID-19. Some clones are missing from TCRdb's copy, which holds only in-frame ones; the method was immunoSEQ multiplex PCR. The data hold about 120,000 clones, with around 85% observed a single time. Specimen: peripheral blood. Receptor source: a man aged 50 to 59 with acute or convalescent COVID-19. Each CDR3 is given with its conserved first and last residue. D genes are given only for firm matches. Only part of the rows carry a size: once, few, many, or a class if the clone is expanded.

>TRBJ2-7|TRBV4-2|.|few
TGTGCCAGCAGCCAAGCATCCCGACAGGACTACGAGCAGTACTTC
CASSQASRQDYEQYF
>TRBJ1-2|TRBV27|.|.
TGTGCCAGCAGTCTCACAGCTAACTATGGCTACACCTTC
CASSLTANYGYTF
>TRBJ2-7|TRBV5-1|.|.
TGCGCCAGCAGCTTACAGGGTGGGAGCTCCTACGAGCAGTACTTC
CASSLQGGSSYEQYF
>TRBJ2-6|TRBV9|TRBD1|.
TGTGCCAGCAGCGTAGCCCCGCCGGGACAGGGTTACTCTGGGGCCAACGTCCTGACTTTC
CASSVAPPGQGYSGANVLTF
>TRBJ2-2|TRBV5-1|TRBD1|.
TGCGCCAGCAGCCGAGATACCGGGACAGCGAACACCGGGGAGCTGTTTTTT
CASSRDTGTANTGELFF
>TRBJ2-7|TRBV7-2|TRBD1|once
TGTGCCAGCAGCTTAGAACAGGGGAGCGTCTACGAGCAGTACTTC
CASSLEQGSVYEQYF
>TRBJ1-3|TRBV18|.|.
TGTGCCAGCTCACCCGGGACTACATACCGAAACACCATATATTTT
CASSPGTTYRNTIYF
>TRBJ1-2|TRBV5-1|.|.
TGCGCCAGCAGCCTGGAGAGCTTTTCTAACTATGGCTACACCTTC
CASSLESFSNYGYTF
>TRBJ1-2|TRBV24-1|.|.
TGTGCCACCAGTGACTCTGAGGGCCTAGATGGCTACACCTTC
CATSDSEGLDGYTF
>TRBJ1-4|TRBV19|.|.
TGTGCCAGTAGTACCCGGCCGGGGGAAAAACTGTTTTTT
CASSTRPGEKLFF
>TRBJ1-1|TRBV29-1|.|.
TGCAGCGGCCGGGAGGGTCGGAACACTGAAGCTTTCTTT
CSGREGRNTEAFF
>TRBJ2-5|TRBV3-1/TRBV3-2|TRBD2|.
TGTGCCAGCAACCCTAGCGGGGGCCCACAAGAGACCCAGTACTTC
CASNPSGGPQETQYF
>TRBJ1-4|TRBV5-1|TRBD1|.
TGCGCCAGCAGCCAAGCTTACAGGGGGCTGCCTGAAAAACTGTTTTTT
CASSQAYRGLPEKLFF
>TRBJ2-1|TRBV11-2|TRBD2|.
TGTGCCAGCAGACTAGCGGGGGATGAGCAGTTCTTC
CASRLAGDEQFF
>TRBJ1-2|TRBV6-5|.|once
TGTGCCAGTACACAGATGGGACTCTATGGCTACACCTTC
CASTQMGLYGYTF
>TRBJ1-2|TRBV5-6|.|.
TGTGCCAGCAGCCTCCCCCGGGGAGGAATTGGCTACACCTTC
CASSLPRGGIGYTF
>TRBJ1-2|TRBV24-1|TRBD1|.
TGTGCCACCAGTACCGGGACAGGGGGTGGTGGCTACACCTTC
CATSTGTGGGGYTF
>TRBJ2-1|TRBV7-3|TRBD1|.
TGTGCCAGCAGCTTAAGCCCACAGGGGAACAATGAGCAGTTCTTC
CASSLSPQGNNEQFF